Shown below are 25 T cell receptor beta chains from a single sample sequenced in a study of shared clonotypes between healthy human individuals. Generated by immunoSEQ multiplex PCR, the TCRdb table keeps only in-frame clones and is missing some. In the table there are roughly 1,100,000 clones, about 76% of which are singletons. The sequenced material came from memory CD4+ T cells sorted from blood. Subset reported: CD45RA-negative fraction. The source of these receptors is a man between 18 and 35 years old in good health.

V and J are TRBV9 and TRBJ1-3; tentative D call: TRBD1 (6 bases). The V and J ends lost 3 bases and 0 bases respectively, with 13 bases between them. The CDR3 has 16 residues. Germline V lookup: CDR1 SGDLS, CDR2 YYNGEE. Here the CDR3 DNA reads TGTGCCAGCAGCGAACGGGACACCTTCTCTGGAAACACCATATATTTT. This codes for CASSERDTFSGNTIYF.

This clone has just a few counts. The genes are TRBV30 and TRBJ1-1; no definite D call. The germline CDR1 and CDR2 sequences are GTSNPN and SVGIG (reference sequence). This CDR3 is built from 14 residues. The V end was cut by 2 bases, the J end by 1 base, with 11 bases between. The DNA for the CDR3 is TGTGCCTGGAGTCCGCTTTGGGGGAACACTGAAGCTTTCTTT. It specifies CAWSPLWGNTEAFF. Full variable domain (outside the CDR3, taken from reference TRBV30 and TRBJ1-1): SQTIHQWPATLVQPVGSPLSLECTVEGTSNPNLYWYRQAAGRGLQLLFYSVGIGQISSEVPQNLSASRPQDRQFILSSKKLLLSDSGFYLCAWSPLWGNTEAFFGQGTRLTVV.

The chain employs TRBV6-1 and TRBJ1-2; D unclear. The CDR3 extends over 12 amino acids. CDR1 and CDR2 (germline): MNHNS, SASEGT. V was trimmed by 7 bases and J by 9 bases, leaving 15 bases between them. The CDR3 sequence is CASIPGFGRYTF. CDR3 coding DNA: TGTGCCAGCATCCCGGGGTTTGGGCGCTACACCTTC.

This chain joins TRBV5-6 and TRBJ2-7; 10 bases match TRBD1. CDR3 length: 14 residues. The V and J ends lost 4 bases and 6 bases, in that order; junction bases with no gene match: 7. CDR1 is SGHDT, CDR2 YYEEEE, per germline. This CDR3 reads CASSLAGTGVEQYF. The CDR3, as DNA: TGTGCCAGCAGCCTGGCAGGGACAGGGGTCGAGCAGTACTTC.

This chain uses TRBV2 with TRBJ2-2; unclear D gene. V was clipped by 7 bases and J by 0 bases, with 12 bases between them. CDR1 SNHLY and CDR2 FYNNEI come from the germline V gene. This CDR3 has 15 residues. The CDR3: CASKFNNANTGELFF. The CDR3, as DNA: TGTGCCAGCAAGTTTAACAACGCGAACACCGGGGAGCTGTTTTTT.

About this clone itself: This specimen includes other DNA sequences encoding the same CDR3. The CDR3 region has the DNA TGCGCCAGCAGGTTAGCTGGAACTAGCACAGATACGCAGTATTTT. Its translation is CASRLAGTSTDTQYF. J is TRBJ2-3 and V is TRBV5-1; D gene unclear. Per germline, CDR1 SGHRS and CDR2 YFSETQ. V lost 5 bases and J lost 0, with 13 bases in between. The CDR3 runs to 15 residues.

The chain is built from TRBV19 and TRBJ2-4; the D is unclear. Trimming left V 6 bases short and J 0 bases short, with 12 bases between. The CDR3 contains 15 residues. Germline assignment: CDR1 LNHDA and CDR2 SQIVND (reference sequence). CDR3 sequence (DNA): TGTGCCAGTAGGCCTCAGATAGAAGCCAAAAACATTCAGTACTTC. Protein product: CASRPQIEAKNIQYF.

Points on this clone: This sequence may be a read error, since a much larger clone differs from it by one base. Other DNA sequences in this specimen translate into the identical CDR3. The chain links TRBV5-1 to TRBJ2-7; no definite D call. Germline CDR1 is SGHRS and CDR2 is YFSETQ. V lost 2 bases and J lost 3, with 3 bases in between. This CDR3 has 11 residues. CDR3 residues: CASSLNYEQYF. CDR3 nucleotides: TGCGCCAGCAGCTTAAACTACGAGCAGTACTTC.

This clone appeared a single time. J is TRBJ2-1 and V is TRBV4-1; D gene ambiguous. From germline, CDR1 is MGHRA and CDR2 YSYEKL. The CDR3 runs to 15 residues. Trimming removed 3 bases at V and 6 bases at J, with 15 bases between. DNA for the CDR3: TGCGCCAGCAGCCACGACGGAGAATGGGGCAATGAGCAGTTCTTC. Translating it yields CASSHDGEWGNEQFF.

The chain is built from TRBV6-6 and TRBJ2-3; D is possibly TRBD1 or TRBD2 (5 bases each). The germline V gene encodes CDR1 MNHNY and CDR2 SVGAGI (reference sequence). Trimming cost V 7 bases and J 7 bases, with 21 bases left between them. The CDR3 runs 15 residues. The DNA of the CDR3 is TGTGCCAGCACCGGGAAACAGGCTCTTGCCCATACGCAGTATTTT. It yields the protein CASTGKQALAHTQYF.

This chain links TRBV7-2 with TRBJ2-7, with D possibly being TRBD2 (5 bases). Germline lookup yields CDR1 SGHTA and CDR2 FQGNSA. V was cut by 5 bases and J by 0 bases, with 14 bases left in between. The CDR3 consists of 15 residues. The CDR3 loop is CASSKYGLFSYEQYF. CDR3 nucleotides: TGTGCCAGCAGCAAATATGGACTTTTCTCCTACGAGCAGTACTTC.

V and J are TRBV5-6 and TRBJ2-2; 7 bases align to TRBD1. Germline trimming cut 0 bases from V and 4 bases from J; bases unmatched to any gene: 9. The CDR3 is 17 residues long. Germline lookup yields CDR1 SGHDT and CDR2 YYEEEE. The CDR3 bases are TGTGCCAGCAGCTTGGGTTTAACAGGGGCAGGCACCGGGGAGCTGTTTTTT. Its protein product is CASSLGLTGAGTGELFF.

The rearrangement uses TRBV5-1 and TRBJ2-3; a weak D match, TRBD1 (5 bases). The CDR3 covers 13 residues. Germline V gives CDR1 SGHRS, CDR2 YFSETQ. The V and J ends lost 1 base and 6 bases respectively, with 9 bases between them. CDR3 sequence reads: CASSLRGVDTQYF. Written as DNA, the CDR3 is TGCGCCAGCAGCTTGAGGGGTGTGGATACGCAGTATTTT.

The chain recombines TRBV10-3 with TRBJ1-3; D gene uncertain. V dropped 4 bases and J dropped 0 bases, with 7 bases sitting between them. CDR1 is ENHRY and CDR2 is SYGVKD in the germline V gene. The CDR3 totals 14 residues. The CDR3 sequence is CAISGPSSGNTIYF. The CDR3 DNA reads TGTGCCATCAGTGGTCCCAGCTCTGGAAACACCATATATTTT.

The DNA for the CDR3 is TGTGCCAGCAGCCAAGGGGACAGGGGCTTCTACAATGAGCAGTTCTTC. Translated, it gives CASSQGDRGFYNEQFF. The J gene is TRBJ2-1, the V gene TRBV7-9; 10 bases are a match to TRBD1. V lost 5 bases to trimming and J lost 3 bases; unmatched junction nucleotides: 7. There are 16 residues in the CDR3. Germline loops: CDR1 SEHNR, CDR2 FQNEAQ (reference sequence). The full variable domain, its missing parts supplied by reference TRBV7-9 and TRBJ2-1, is DTGVSQNPRHKITKRGQNVTFRCDPISEHNRLYWYRQTLGQGPEFLTYFQNEAQLEKSRLLSDRFSAERPKGSFSTLEIQRTEQGDSAMYLCASSQGDRGFYNEQFFGPGTRLTVL.

J is TRBJ2-6 and V is TRBV7-9, with TRBD1 matching over 8 bases. Trimming cost V 1 base and J 1 base; bases outside gene matches: 6. This CDR3 spans 18 amino acids. The V gene's germline CDR1 is SEHNR and CDR2 FQNEAQ (reference sequence). In DNA form, the CDR3 reads TGTGCCAGCAGCTTAGTCCCAGGGGGCGGTTCTGGGGCCAACGTCCTGACTTTC. It specifies CASSLVPGGGSGANVLTF.

This clone turned up a few times. The V gene is TRBV6-5, the J gene TRBJ1-6; D unclear. The CDR3 totals 15 residues. With 0 bases removed from V and 4 bases from J, the gap between germline ends came to 7 bases. The germline gives CDR1 MNHEY, CDR2 SVGAGI. The CDR3 sequence: CASSYSRQYNSPLHF. The CDR3 nucleotides are TGTGCCAGCAGTTACTCCCGTCAGTATAATTCACCCCTCCACTTT.

The gene calls are TRBV7-2 and TRBJ2-7; 8 bases match TRBD1. Germline V gives CDR1 SGHTA, CDR2 FQGNSA. V lost 1 base and J lost 2; bases outside the gene matches: 1. The CDR3 is 14 residues long. Written as DNA, the CDR3 is TGTGCCAGCAGCTTAGGGGACAGGCCCTACGAGCAGTACTTC. This encodes CASSLGDRPYEQYF.

This clone was seen a few times. Distinct nucleotide sequences in the sample also encode this CDR3. V usage is TRBV18 and J usage is TRBJ2-5, with TRBD1 identical over 7 bases. CDR3 length: 13 residues. The germline V gene has CDR1 KGHSH and CDR2 LQKENI. V gave up 3 bases and J gave up 3 bases; unmatched junction bases: 1. CDR3 bases: TGTGCCAGCTCACCGGGACAGAAAGAGACCCAGTACTTC. Translating gives CASSPGQKETQYF. Full variable domain (rest looked up from reference TRBV18 and TRBJ2-5): NAGVMQNPRHLVRRRGQEARLRCSPMKGHSHVYWYRQLPEEGLKFMVYLQKENIIDESGMPKERFSAEFPKEGPSILRIQQVVRGDSAAYFCASSPGQKETQYFGPGTRLLVL.

As to this clone: Additional DNA sequences in this sample encode the identical CDR3. The rearrangement uses TRBV5-4 and TRBJ2-7; D is possibly TRBD1 (6 bases). The CDR3 has 13 residues. Germline V gives CDR1 SGHNT, CDR2 YYREEE (reference sequence). V lost 4 bases and J lost 1, with 9 bases in between. The CDR3 is CASSRTDSYEQYF. The CDR3 DNA sequence: TGTGCCAGCAGCCGGACAGATTCCTACGAGCAGTACTTC.

The chain is built from TRBV5-8 and TRBJ2-5; the D call may be TRBD1 or TRBD2 (5 bases each). The length of the CDR3 is 13 residues. V was pared by 4 bases and J by 5 bases, with 12 bases between. Germline loops: CDR1 SGHTS, CDR2 YDEGEE. This CDR3 reads CASSPGWGETQYF. DNA of the CDR3: TGTGCCAGCAGCCCGGGATGGGGGGAGACCCAGTACTTC.

The genes are TRBV4-3 and TRBJ2-1; tentative D call: TRBD2 (6 bases). The CDR3 has 16 residues. Germline V gene data show CDR1 as LGHNA and CDR2 as YSLEER. Trimming took 1 base from V and 3 from J, leaving 13 bases between them. CDR3 protein: CASSQGPGLNYNEQFF. CDR3 DNA: TGCGCCAGCAGCCAAGGACCGGGACTGAACTACAATGAGCAGTTCTTC.

J is TRBJ1-6 and V is TRBV4-2; D unclear. The ends were cut back, 1 base at V and 0 bases at J, with 13 bases in the middle. Germline V lookup: CDR1 LGHNA, CDR2 YNFKEQ. The CDR3 spans 18 residues. This CDR3 reads CASSQGRDKSSYNSPLHF. For the CDR3, the DNA is TGTGCCAGCAGCCAAGGAAGGGATAAAAGCTCCTATAATTCACCCCTCCACTTT.

This clone was seen a single time. This sequence joins TRBV7-8 and TRBJ1-5; D is unclear. Trimming removed 2 bases at V and 2 bases at J, with 4 bases between. The CDR3 runs to 13 residues. Germline V CDR1 and CDR2: SGHVS, FQNEAQ. CDR3: CASSLSRNQPQHF. DNA for the CDR3: TGTGCCAGCAGCTTATCCCGCAATCAGCCCCAGCATTTT.

J is TRBJ2-2 and V is TRBV5-1; TRBD2 matches 9 bases. V gave up 4 bases and J gave up 5 bases; unmatched junction bases: 9. The CDR3 totals 16 residues. Looked up from germline, CDR1 is SGHRS and CDR2 is YFSETQ. CDR3 DNA: TGCGCCAGCAGCGTAGGCGGGAGGGCCGCTACCGGGGAGCTGTTTTTT. Translation: CASSVGGRAATGELFF.